These 24 T cell receptor beta chains were sequenced from one sample in a study of technical replicates of blood from a few donors. Only in-frame clones appear in the TCRdb table, and some are missing; sequencing was by immunoSEQ multiplex PCR. Here the sample spans roughly 62,000 clones, over 85% being singletons. Sample: PBMCs. These receptors were obtained from a human donor in good health. Some clones in this sample may be carry-over from other donors' samples.

The rearrangement uses TRBV5-1 and TRBJ2-2; 13 nucleotides agree with TRBD2. The CDR3 loop spans 16 amino acids. J lost 1 base, V lost 4 bases, and 1 base had no gene match. Germline lookup yields CDR1 SGHRS and CDR2 YFSETQ. The CDR3, as DNA: TGCGCCAGCAGCCGGACTAGCGGGGGGAACACCGGGGAGCTGTTTTTT. It translates to CASSRTSGGNTGELFF.

Turning to this clone: The sample has other DNA sequences that encode this CDR3 too. This chain links TRBV5-1 with TRBJ1-3; 7 bases match TRBD1. J lost 4 bases, V lost 0 bases, and 1 base had no gene match. Germline V lookup: CDR1 SGHRS, CDR2 YFSETQ. The CDR3 has 14 residues. CDR3 amino acids: CASSLGTGGNTIYF. As DNA, the CDR3 is TGCGCCAGCAGCTTGGGGACAGGCGGAAACACCATATATTTT.

The CDR3 spells CASSPRGTSGDNEQFF. The CDR3 region has the DNA TGTGCCAGCTCACCACGTGGGACTAGCGGCGACAATGAGCAGTTCTTC. This chain connects TRBV18 to TRBJ2-1; 11 bases match TRBD2. The CDR3 sequence is 16 residues long. V trimming: 1 base; J trimming: 5 bases; junction bases outside the gene matches: 4. The germline V gene has CDR1 KGHSH and CDR2 LQKENI.

This chain uses TRBV7-9 with TRBJ2-2, with D perhaps TRBD2 (6 bases). CDR1 is SEHNR and CDR2 is FQNEAQ in the germline V gene (reference sequence). V was shortened by 5 bases and J by 1 base, with 14 bases between the two germline ends. The CDR3 runs 16 residues. CDR3 in DNA: TGTGCCAGCAGCCGCTCAACTAGCCGGAACACCGGGGAGCTGTTTTTT. It translates to CASSRSTSRNTGELFF.

The chain has TRBV10-1 and TRBJ2-3; possible D gene TRBD1, 6 bases. The V end was cut by 3 bases, the J end by 3 bases, with 16 bases between. CDR1 and CDR2 from the germline V gene are WNHNN and SYGVQD (reference sequence). The CDR3 consists of 16 residues. The CDR3 DNA is TGCGCCAGCAGTGATAAGGGGGAGATTGGGACAGATACGCAGTATTTT. It translates to CASSDKGEIGTDTQYF.

This clone was counted once. V is TRBV4-3 and J is TRBJ2-3; D gene ambiguous. V lost 0 bases and J lost 4, with 11 bases in between. Per the germline V gene, CDR1 is LGHNA and CDR2 is YSLEER. This CDR3 comprises 15 residues. This CDR3 is CASSQDRQPADTQYF. CDR3 DNA: TGCGCCAGCAGCCAAGACAGGCAGCCCGCAGATACGCAGTATTTT.

This clone has only one observation. The rearrangement uses TRBV6-5 and TRBJ1-2; 8 positions agree with TRBD1. CDR3 length equals 16 residues. Germline V lookup: CDR1 MNHEY, CDR2 SVGAGI. V was pared by 0 bases and J by 4 bases, with 7 bases of the junction left unmatched. Here the CDR3 DNA reads TGTGCCAGCAGTTACTCATACGGGACAGGACTCTATGGCTACACCTTC. Its protein product is CASSYSYGTGLYGYTF.

The chain employs TRBV7-9 and TRBJ1-4; possibly TRBD1 for D (6 bases). CDR3 length equals 14 residues. Germline CDR1 and CDR2: SEHNR and FQNEAQ (reference sequence). Trimming left V 2 bases short and J 7 bases short, with 11 bases between. CDR3 nucleotide sequence: TGTGCCAGCAGCTTAACGCAGGGGCGTGAAAAACTGTTTTTT. It specifies CASSLTQGREKLFF.

This clone was counted once. V is TRBV4-1 and J is TRBJ1-2, with a weak D call TRBD1 (5 bases). Trimming removed 8 bases at V and 2 bases at J, with 18 bases between. Per the germline V gene, CDR1 is MGHRA and CDR2 is YSYEKL. The length of the CDR3 is 15 residues. In DNA form, the CDR3 reads TGCGCCAGCCGGTACGGCAATAGGGGAAACTATGGCTACACCTTC. Its translation: CASRYGNRGNYGYTF.

V gene TRBV12-5 combines with J gene TRBJ1-3; unclear D gene. Germline-derived CDR1 and CDR2 are LGHNT and FRNRAP. The CDR3 consists of 17 residues. V dropped 3 bases and J dropped 0 bases, with 15 bases sitting between them. Here the CDR3 reads CASGLINLTISGNTIYF. The CDR3 coding sequence is TGTGCTAGTGGTTTAATAAACCTGACAATCTCTGGAAACACCATATATTTT. The variable domain in full, completed from reference TRBV12-5 and TRBJ1-3, reads DARVTQTPRHKVTEMGQEVTMRCQPILGHNTVFWYRQTMMQGLELLAYFRNRAPLDDSGMPKDRFSAEMPDATLATLKIQPSEPRDSAVYFCASGLINLTISGNTIYFGEGSWLTVV.

The chain recombines TRBV7-2 with TRBJ2-7, with 12 bases identical to TRBD1. The CDR3 has 15 residues. J lost 5 bases, V lost 4 bases, and 6 bases had no gene match. Germline V gene sequence: CDR1 SGHTA, CDR2 FQGNSA. The CDR3 coding sequence is TGTGCCAGCAGCTCTACCGGGACAGGGGGCCACGAGCAGTACTTC. Its protein product is CASSSTGTGGHEQYF. The complete variable domain, with remaining parts taken from reference TRBV7-2 and TRBJ2-7, reads GAGVSQSPSNKVTEKGKDVELRCDPISGHTALYWYRQSLGQGLEFLIYFQGNSAPDKSGLPSDRFSAERTGGSVSTLTIQRTQQEDSAVYLCASSSTGTGGHEQYFGPGTRLTVT.

The V and J genes are TRBV7-2 and TRBJ2-5; 7 bases agree with TRBD2. This CDR3 is built from 14 residues. The J segment lost 9 bases and the V segment lost 4 bases, leaving 11 bases of the junction unmatched. Germline CDR1 SGHTA, CDR2 FQGNSA. CDR3: CASSWAGEWFSQYF. The CDR3 nucleotides read TGTGCCAGCAGCTGGGCGGGGGAGTGGTTCTCCCAGTACTTC.

This clone occurred once. This chain joins TRBV7-2 and TRBJ1-6; TRBD1 aligns across 7 bases. Germline V lookup: CDR1 SGHTA, CDR2 FQGNSA. V shed 4 bases, J shed 6 bases, and the junction held 6 bases outside the gene matches. The CDR3 consists of 15 residues. Here the CDR3 DNA reads TGTGCCAGCAGCTCAATCGGGACAGTTAATTCACCCCTCCACTTT. Translation: CASSSIGTVNSPLHF.

The chain recombines TRBV7-2 with TRBJ1-2; no firm D call. CDR3 length: 12 amino acids. Germline assignment: CDR1 SGHTA and CDR2 FQGNSA. Trimming removed 7 bases from V and 9 bases from J, with 15 bases in between. Here the CDR3 reads CASIPGPRSYTF. The CDR3 bases are TGTGCCAGCATCCCGGGTCCCCGCAGCTACACCTTC. Full variable domain (rest looked up from reference TRBV7-2 and TRBJ1-2): GAGVSQSPSNKVTEKGKDVELRCDPISGHTALYWYRQSLGQGLEFLIYFQGNSAPDKSGLPSDRFSAERTGGSVSTLTIQRTQQEDSAVYLCASIPGPRSYTFGSGTRLTVV.

This chain joins TRBV30 and TRBJ2-1; 9 bases align to TRBD1. The CDR3 loop spans 16 amino acids. V was clipped by 0 bases and J by 6 bases; unmatched bases: 9. The germline V gene encodes CDR1 GTSNPN and CDR2 SVGIG (reference sequence). CDR3 sequence reads: CAWSVLGTGLVNEQFF. The CDR3 region has the DNA TGTGCCTGGAGTGTACTTGGGACAGGGCTCGTCAATGAGCAGTTCTTC.

V and J are TRBV5-1 and TRBJ2-7; a weak D match, TRBD2 (6 bases). Per the germline V gene, CDR1 is SGHRS and CDR2 is YFSETQ. The ends were cut back, 3 bases at V and 0 bases at J, with 13 bases in the middle. This CDR3 region has 15 residues. CDR3 DNA sequence: TGCGCCAGCAGCTCGTCGGTAGCGGACTCCTACGAGCAGTACTTC. This encodes CASSSSVADSYEQYF.

The V call is TRBV2, the J call TRBJ1-5; D uncertain. V lost 3 bases and J 0 bases, leaving 6 bases between the germline ends. This CDR3 is built from 14 residues. CDR1 and CDR2 from the germline V gene are SNHLY and FYNNEI. As DNA, the CDR3 is TGTGCCAGCAGTGACCGGGATAGCAATCAGCCCCAGCATTTT. Its translation is CASSDRDSNQPQHF.

The chain links TRBV5-6 to TRBJ1-6, with D possibly matching TRBD1 (6 bases). CDR1 is SGHDT, CDR2 YYEEEE, per germline. The CDR3 spans 13 residues. Trimming stripped 4 bases from V and 7 bases from J, with 9 bases between. The CDR3 DNA follows: TGTGCCAGCAGCGACAGGAGAAATTCACCCCTCCACTTT. Translated, it gives CASSDRRNSPLHF.

As DNA, the CDR3 is TGTGCCAGCAGTCCGTCTCAGGGAAACACCGGGGAGCTGTTTTTT. This translates into CASSPSQGNTGELFF. J is TRBJ2-2 and V is TRBV27; a weak D match, TRBD1 (5 bases). Per the germline V gene, CDR1 is MNHEY and CDR2 is SMNVEV (reference sequence). V dropped 5 bases and J dropped 2 bases, with 12 bases sitting between them. The CDR3 consists of 15 residues.

V usage is TRBV7-3 and J usage is TRBJ2-5, with a possible D match to TRBD2 (5 bases). V lost 5 bases to trimming and J lost 4 bases, with 20 bases between them. CDR3 length equals 16 residues. CDR1 SGHTA and CDR2 FQGTGA come from the germline V gene. The DNA of the CDR3 is TGTGCCAGCAGCGCCGGAAGGACTGCCCGTGGAGAGACCCAGTACTTC. Translating it yields CASSAGRTARGETQYF.

This chain connects TRBV29-1 to TRBJ2-3, with D perhaps TRBD2 (5 bases). In germline, CDR1 is SQVTM, CDR2 ANQGSEA. The CDR3 contains 14 residues. V lost 8 bases and J 2 bases, leaving 17 bases between the germline ends. This CDR3 reads CSFSGQRVTDTQYF. CDR3 nucleotides: TGCAGCTTTTCCGGGCAGAGGGTCACAGATACGCAGTATTTT.

The table lists this clone with a count of one. V is TRBV4-3 and J is TRBJ1-4; D perhaps matches TRBD1 (5 bases). Trimming left V 1 base short and J 3 bases short, with 18 bases between. Germline V gives CDR1 LGHNA, CDR2 YSLEER. CDR3 size: 18 residues. This CDR3 is CASSQGVTGRVANEKLFF. The CDR3, as DNA: TGCGCCAGCAGCCAAGGGGTAACAGGACGGGTAGCTAATGAAAAACTGTTTTTT.

The chain carries TRBV9 and TRBJ2-5, with TRBD2 as a possible D gene (5 bases). Trimming took off 3 bases at V and 4 bases at J, with 16 bases between the two ends. The germline CDR1 and CDR2 sequences are SGDLS and YYNGEE. The CDR3 length is 15 residues. CDR3 amino acids: CASSARSGMGETQYF. The CDR3 DNA sequence: TGTGCCAGCAGCGCCCGGTCCGGGATGGGAGAGACCCAGTACTTC.

This chain joins TRBV25-1 and TRBJ2-7; 8 nucleotides line up with TRBD1. CDR3 length equals 14 residues. Germline loops: CDR1 MGHDK, CDR2 SYGVNS. With V trimmed by 2 bases and J by 4 bases, 4 bases remained unmatched. CDR3 sequence (DNA): TGTGCCAGCAGTGAAGGACAGGGTGCGTACGAGCAGTACTTC. The encoded protein is CASSEGQGAYEQYF.